The T cell receptor beta chain described here comes from a study of cytomegalovirus exposure and HLA in healthy donors. Study results and caveats: Cytomegalovirus association was listed for under 200 TCR beta chains. An analysis done earlier found most TCR beta V segments productive about 90% or about 30% of the time.

PCR used 60 Vbeta primers and 13 Jbeta primers. Clones were sequenced by immunoSEQ multiplex PCR, and TCRdb holds only the in-frame ones, with some missing. The sample holds tens of thousands of clones, about 70% seen once. The CDR3 contains 16 residues. In germline, CDR1 is LNHDA, CDR2 SQIVND (reference sequence). J was trimmed by 2 bases and V by 0 bases; bases with no gene match: 5. Notes on this clone: Its antigen is still unknown.

The source material was PBMCs. This TCR was recovered from a man younger than 45 in good health and CMV-seronegative. The chain links TRBV19 to TRBJ2-3, with 7 bases lining up with TRBD2. CDR3 residues: CASSIDASGNTDTQYF. In nucleotides, the CDR3 is TGTGCCAGTAGTATAGATGCTAGCGGAAACACAGATACGCAGTATTTT.